These 26 T cell receptor beta chains came from one sample sequenced in a study of T cell responses to AZD1222 COVID-19 vaccine (dated by TCRdb to the early 2020s). Libraries were constructed by the immunoSEQ multiplex PCR assay. TCRdb limited this immuneACCESS table to in-frame rearrangements with V and J called. A share of clones is missing; checked studies link under half to unresolved V genes, and the rest is unexplained. The sample table contains more than 95,000 clones; only one count was recorded for about 87% of them. The biggest ten clones account for about 8.7% of the sample. The intended sense of this specimen's time point label: baseline before first vaccination. This sample comprised peripheral blood, obtained on day 0 of AZD1222 vaccination. The source of these receptors is an adult in good health.

The genes are TRBV14 and TRBJ1-2; tentatively, D is TRBD1 (5 bases). V was clipped by 1 base and J by 0 bases, with 9 bases between them. The germline V gene encodes CDR1 SGHDN and CDR2 FVKESK. CDR3 length: 15 amino acids. This CDR3 is CASSQGGRANYGYTF. CDR3 nucleotide sequence: TGTGCCAGCAGCCAAGGGGGGAGAGCTAACTATGGCTACACCTTC.

V usage is TRBV6-4 and J usage is TRBJ1-1; maybe TRBD1 (6 bases). V was cut by 3 bases and J by 4 bases, with 9 bases left in between. This CDR3 has 13 residues. Germline lookup yields CDR1 MRHNA and CDR2 SNTAGT. The CDR3, as DNA: TGTGCCAGCAGTGAAAGACAGGCCACTGAAGCTTTCTTT. It specifies CASSERQATEAFF.

This clone is a singleton in its sample. The chain recombines TRBV20-1 with TRBJ2-3, with TRBD2 as a possible D gene (6 bases). Trimming removed 1 base at V and 8 bases at J, with 7 bases between. This CDR3 spans 11 amino acids. CDR1 is DFQATT and CDR2 is SNEGSKA in the germline V gene (reference sequence). The CDR3 DNA follows: TGCAGTGCTAGAGGACTAGTTACGCAGTATTTT. This encodes CSARGLVTQYF.

This clone showed up just once. The chain recombines TRBV6-2 or TRBV6-3 with TRBJ1-2; no clear D gene. With 2 bases removed from V and 4 bases from J, the gap between germline ends came to 11 bases. Per germline, CDR1 MNHEY and CDR2 SVGEGT. This CDR3 is built from 14 residues. CDR3 protein: CASSYVGVVYGYTF. The CDR3 DNA is TGTGCCAGCAGTTACGTCGGGGTAGTCTATGGCTACACCTTC.

The chain recombines TRBV9 with TRBJ2-3; D uncertain. The CDR3 has 14 residues. V lost 1 base and J 2 bases, leaving 8 bases between the germline ends. Germline loops: CDR1 SGDLS, CDR2 YYNGEE. CDR3: CASSVSGFTDTQYF. The CDR3 region has the DNA TGTGCCAGCAGCGTATCAGGTTTCACAGATACGCAGTATTTT.

The genes are TRBV25-1 and TRBJ1-3; D is perhaps TRBD1 (5 bases). The ends were cut back, 7 bases at V and 0 bases at J, with 13 bases in the middle. From germline, CDR1 is MGHDK and CDR2 SYGVNS. The CDR3 runs 15 residues. For the CDR3, the DNA is TGTGCCAGCATGGGCAGGGCCCCCTCTGGAAACACCATATATTTT. Encoded protein: CASMGRAPSGNTIYF.

This chain uses TRBV7-2 with TRBJ2-7, with D tentatively TRBD2 (5 bases). The CDR3 spans 15 residues. Looked up from germline, CDR1 is SGHTA and CDR2 is FQGNSA. Trimming cost V 2 bases and J 3 bases, with 14 bases left between them. CDR3 sequence (DNA): TGTGCCAGCAGCTTACTGAGGGTTACCGGCTACGAGCAGTACTTC. It is translated as CASSLLRVTGYEQYF.

The rearrangement links TRBV7-2 to TRBJ2-1; 14 bases align to TRBD2. The germline V gene encodes CDR1 SGHTA and CDR2 FQGNSA. The CDR3 loop spans 18 amino acids. Trimming removed 3 bases from V and 7 bases from J; junction bases left unmatched: 11. The CDR3 loop reads CASSLGLAGVLLGNEQFF. The CDR3 region has the DNA TGTGCCAGCAGCTTGGGACTAGCGGGAGTGCTGTTGGGAAATGAGCAGTTCTTC.

The V and J genes are TRBV6-4 and TRBJ2-2; D uncertain. Germline V gene sequence: CDR1 MRHNA, CDR2 SNTAGT. The CDR3 loop spans 13 amino acids. Trimming pared 0 bases from V and 3 bases from J, leaving 2 bases between. CDR3 sequence: CASSDSDTGELFF. DNA for the CDR3: TGTGCCAGCAGTGACTCGGACACCGGGGAGCTGTTTTTT.

The rearrangement links TRBV11-2 to TRBJ2-5; the D gene is possibly TRBD2 (6 bases). CDR3 length: 14 residues. Trimming left V 5 bases short and J 5 bases short, with 15 bases between. Looked up from germline, CDR1 is SGHAT and CDR2 is FQNNGV. CDR3 bases: TGTGCCAGCAGCCAAGGGAGGATGGGGGAGACCCAGTACTTC. Translating it yields CASSQGRMGETQYF.

This clone was observed once. This chain joins TRBV28 and TRBJ2-3; maybe TRBD1 (5 bases). Per germline, CDR1 MDHEN and CDR2 SYDVKM. With 8 bases removed from V and 8 bases from J, the gap between germline ends came to 20 bases. The CDR3 loop spans 14 amino acids. The CDR3 loop is CASSPKGILGTQYF. The CDR3 nucleotides are TGTGCCAGCTCGCCCAAGGGGATATTAGGTACGCAGTATTTT.

The rearrangement joins TRBV28 to TRBJ1-1; no definite D call. The CDR3 covers 13 residues. From germline, CDR1 is MDHEN and CDR2 SYDVKM. Trimming took 6 bases from V and 6 from J, leaving 14 bases between them. The CDR3 DNA reads TGTGCCAGCAGGGAGGCCCCTTGGGCTGAAGCTTTCTTT. Translation: CASREAPWAEAFF. Supplemented by reference TRBV28 and TRBJ1-1, the full variable domain reads DVKVTQSSRYLVKRTGEKVFLECVQDMDHENMFWYRQDPGLGLRLIYFSYDVKMKEKGDIPEGYSVSREKKERFSLILESASTNQTSMYLCASREAPWAEAFFGQGTRLTVV.

The chain combines TRBV19 with TRBJ1-6; no clear D. The V end lost 5 bases, the J end lost 0 bases, and 17 bases lay between the germline ends. Germline lookup yields CDR1 LNHDA and CDR2 SQIVND (reference sequence). This CDR3 is built from 18 residues. CDR3 sequence (DNA): TGTGCCAGTAGTTTTCGACGGAGTTTGAGCTCCTATAATTCACCCCTCCACTTT. This gives the protein CASSFRRSLSSYNSPLHF.

Notes on this clone: Sequence at one end of the junction differs from germline and may be a read error. The DNA for the CDR3 is TGTGCTAGCAGCCATTCAGGGACTAATGAAAAACTGTTTTTT. Its protein is CASSHSGTNEKLFF. The rearrangement links TRBV7-7 to TRBJ1-4, with a tentative D call TRBD1 (5 bases). Germline lookup yields CDR1 SSHAT and CDR2 FNYEAQ (reference sequence). The CDR3 runs to 14 residues. The full variable domain, its missing parts supplied by reference TRBV7-7 and TRBJ1-4, is GAGVSQSPRYKVTKRGQDVTLRCDPISSHATLYWYQQALGQGPEFLTYFNYEAQPDKSGLPSDRFSAERPEGSISTLTIQRTEQRDSAMYRCASSHSGTNEKLFFGSGTQLSVL.

The chain employs TRBV7-2 and TRBJ1-1, with a weak D call TRBD1 (6 bases). With 3 bases removed from V and 5 bases from J, the gap between germline ends came to 10 bases. The CDR3 extends over 13 amino acids. The V gene's germline CDR1 is SGHTA and CDR2 FQGNSA. Here the CDR3 reads CASSLKQGTEAFF. CDR3 nucleotides: TGTGCCAGCAGCTTGAAACAGGGAACTGAAGCTTTCTTT.

The genes are TRBV19 and TRBJ1-1; D is undetermined. V dropped 3 bases and J dropped 0 bases, with 35 bases sitting between them. The germline V gene has CDR1 LNHDA and CDR2 SQIVND (reference sequence). The CDR3 has 23 amino acids. This chain's CDR3 is CASSIGAARLTSSQLLMNTEAFF. The CDR3, as DNA: TGTGCCAGTAGTATCGGAGCGGCGAGACTTACCTCTTCCCAATTATTAATGAACACTGAAGCTTTCTTT.

The gene calls are TRBV19 and TRBJ2-1, with 9 nucleotides matching TRBD2. The CDR3 loop spans 15 amino acids. Germline trimming cut 4 bases from V and 2 bases from J; bases unmatched to any gene: 3. Germline V CDR1 and CDR2: LNHDA, SQIVND (reference sequence). CDR3 coding DNA: TGTGCCAGTAGTAGCGGGGGGGCCGCCTACAATGAGCAGTTCTTC. Encoded protein: CASSSGGAAYNEQFF.

This clone has just a few counts. V usage is TRBV4-1 and J usage is TRBJ2-3, with 7 bases aligning to TRBD2. The J segment lost 4 bases and the V segment lost 1 base, leaving 11 bases of the junction unmatched. The germline V gene has CDR1 MGHRA and CDR2 YSYEKL. The CDR3 length is 17 residues. CDR3 region: CASSQVVRAGAADTQYF. CDR3 DNA: TGCGCCAGCAGCCAAGTGGTTAGGGCGGGAGCTGCAGATACGCAGTATTTT.

This chain connects TRBV3-1 (or the pseudogene TRBV3-2) to TRBJ2-3; the match to TRBD2 covers 14 bases. The CDR3 loop spans 21 amino acids. V shed 1 base and J 5 bases; nucleotides not matched to a gene: 17. Germline V gives CDR1 LGHDT, CDR2 YNNKEL (reference sequence). CDR3 region: CASSQVGTGLAGVYRGDTQYF. CDR3 nucleotide sequence: TGTGCCAGCAGCCAAGTCGGAACGGGACTAGCGGGGGTATACCGAGGAGATACGCAGTATTTT.

The chain couples TRBV25-1 to TRBJ2-7; D is possibly TRBD1 (5 bases). CDR3 length equals 14 residues. In germline, CDR1 is MGHDK, CDR2 SYGVNS. The germline V and J ends were trimmed by 3 bases and 3 bases, with 12 bases remaining between them. CDR3: CASSETQGVYEQYF. The CDR3 DNA reads TGTGCCAGCAGTGAGACCCAAGGGGTCTACGAGCAGTACTTC.

V gene TRBV4-2 combines with J gene TRBJ1-2; 8 bases are a match to TRBD1. Germline V CDR1 and CDR2: LGHNA, YNFKEQ. The CDR3 spans 16 residues. V was clipped by 0 bases and J by 5 bases; unmatched bases: 8. In DNA, the CDR3 is TGTGCCAGCAGCCAAGAATTTAACAGGGGGTCATATGGCTACACCTTC. It codes for CASSQEFNRGSYGYTF.

The chain employs TRBV4-2 and TRBJ1-5, with D hard to call. Germline-derived CDR1 and CDR2 are LGHNA and YNFKEQ. Trimming took 1 base from V and 0 from J, leaving 7 bases between them. The CDR3 totals 15 residues. CDR3 nucleotides: TGTGCCAGCAGCCAAGTCCCAGGTAGCAATCAGCCCCAGCATTTT. This encodes CASSQVPGSNQPQHF.

The V gene is TRBV29-1, the J gene TRBJ1-2, with 8 nucleotides matching TRBD1. This CDR3 region has 14 residues. Germline lookup yields CDR1 SQVTM and CDR2 ANQGSEA. V shed 7 bases, J shed 8 bases, and the junction held 15 bases outside the gene matches. The CDR3: CSAERQGAHRGYTF. The CDR3, as DNA: TGCAGCGCGGAAAGGCAGGGGGCGCACAGGGGCTACACCTTC.

The chain has TRBV10-1 and TRBJ2-7, with a possible D match to TRBD1 (6 bases). Germline CDR1 WNHNN, CDR2 SYGVQD (reference sequence). The V and J ends lost 2 bases and 5 bases respectively, with 13 bases between them. CDR3 length: 14 residues. CDR3 protein: CASSEGGRANEQYF. In nucleotides, the CDR3 is TGCGCCAGCAGTGAGGGGGGCAGAGCTAACGAGCAGTACTTC.

The chain joins TRBV6-7 to TRBJ1-2; D might be TRBD1 (6 bases). TRBV6-7 qualifies as an ORF whose function is uncertain. This CDR3 is built from 14 residues. Trimming left V 5 bases short and J 3 bases short, with 13 bases between. The CDR3 DNA follows: TGTGCCAGCAGTCACAGGGAGGGATACTATGGCTACACCTTC. Encoded protein: CASSHREGYYGYTF.

CDR3 sequence: CASSALSGSNQPQHF. CDR3 nucleotide sequence: TGTGCCAGTAGTGCCCTGAGTGGCTCGAATCAGCCCCAGCATTTT. This chain connects TRBV19 to TRBJ1-5; D not resolved. Trimming stripped 5 bases from V and 4 bases from J, with 15 bases between. The CDR3 is 15 amino acids. The germline gives CDR1 LNHDA, CDR2 SQIVND (reference sequence).